This T cell receptor (beta chain) appears in the sequencing data of a study of blood T cell repertoires in COVID-19. Turning to the study itself: Samples taken during acute and convalescent COVID-19 were collected in the United States, Italy and Spain. T cells, B-cell-depleted T cells, or PBMCs provided the cDNA or gDNA that served as material.

The repertoire was sequenced with immunoSEQ multiplex PCR; TCRdb's copy has only in-frame clones and lacks some. The sample lists over 10,000 clones, roughly 90% seen once, with roughly 2.6% in the top ten. The J segment lost 2 bases and the V segment lost 6 bases, leaving 3 bases of the junction unmatched. CDR3 length equals 13 residues. The source of this sequence is a human donor in a cohort sampled during active COVID-19. Sequencing was done on a sample of peripheral blood. The chain employs TRBV12-3 or TRBV12-4 and TRBJ2-7, with 8 positions matching TRBD1. Here the CDR3 reads CASRGTGTYEQYF. The CDR3 nucleotides are TGTGCCAGCAGGGGGACAGGAACCTACGAGCAGTACTTC.